Sequencing of this T cell receptor beta chain was carried out in a study of cytomegalovirus exposure and HLA in healthy donors. Germline V gene lookup returns CDR1 MNHEY and CDR2 SVGAGI. With 6 bases clipped from V and 6 bases from J, the junction kept 8 bases outside the gene matches. This CDR3 has 13 residues. PCR employed 60 Vbeta and 13 Jbeta primers. Sequencing used immunoSEQ multiplex PCR; TCRdb keeps in-frame clones, though not all of them. The table shows about 140,000 clones, with roughly 68% occurring only once. The source is a man aged 30-40 years in good health and CMV-seropositive. The sequenced material came from PBMCs. This chain links TRBV6-5 with TRBJ2-7, with 7 bases aligning to TRBD1. CDR3 DNA: TGTGCCAGCAGCCGGGACAGTCTTGGCGAGCAGTACTTC. This encodes CASSRDSLGEQYF.